The 19 T cell receptor beta chains given below trace back to one sample, sequenced in a study of cytomegalovirus exposure and HLA in healthy donors. PCR primers comprised 60 Vbeta and 13 Jbeta primers. Profiling relied on immunoSEQ multiplex PCR, and the TCRdb table lists in-frame clones only, not all of them. The repertoire holds more than 95,000 clones, 75% to 85% seen once, with under 9.5% in the top ten. The sample consisted of PBMCs. Source of these receptors: a woman between 50 and 59 years old in good health and CMV-seropositive.

This clone has only one observation. The rearrangement links TRBV10-2 to TRBJ2-3; TRBD1 might be the D (6 bases). The CDR3 has 20 amino acids. Trimming pared 0 bases from V and 3 bases from J, leaving 25 bases between. Looked up from germline, CDR1 is WSHSY and CDR2 is SAAADI. CDR3 loop: CASSESRGWASASSTDTQYF. Here the CDR3 DNA reads TGCGCCAGCAGTGAGTCCAGGGGTTGGGCCTCAGCCTCCTCTACAGATACGCAGTATTTT.

The chain is built from TRBV29-1 and TRBJ1-2, with a tentative D call TRBD1 (6 bases). V was pared by 7 bases and J by 3 bases, with 12 bases between. CDR1 SQVTM and CDR2 ANQGSEA come from the germline V gene. This CDR3 is 12 amino acids long. CDR3 bases: TGCAGCGCCACAGGGTCGGACTATGGCTACACCTTC. This sequence encodes CSATGSDYGYTF.

Only a few counts were recorded for this clone. CDR3 in DNA: TGTGCCAGCAAGGGACAGGGCACAGATACGCAGTATTTT. Protein: CASKGQGTDTQYF. V and J are TRBV2 and TRBJ2-3; 8 bases are a match to TRBD1. The junction had 1 base not matched to a gene; V was cut back by 7 bases and J by 1 base. The CDR3 runs 13 residues. From germline, CDR1 is SNHLY and CDR2 FYNNEI. The whole variable domain, remainder taken from reference TRBV2 and TRBJ2-3, is EPEVTQTPSHQVTQMGQEVILRCVPISNHLYFYWYRQILGQKVEFLVSFYNNEISEKSEIFDDQFSVERPDGSNFTLKIRSTKLEDSAMYFCASKGQGTDTQYFGPGTRLTVL.

The chain carries TRBV4-2 and TRBJ2-2, with a possible D match to TRBD2 (7 bases). Trimming removed 0 bases from V and 6 bases from J, with 11 bases in between. CDR3 size: 15 residues. Germline CDR1 reads LGHNA; CDR2 reads YNFKEQ. In nucleotides, the CDR3 is TGTGCCAGCAGCCAAGATTCGGGGGGCCCCGGGGAGCTGTTTTTT. Its protein is CASSQDSGGPGELFF.

This clone is a singleton in its sample. The gene calls are TRBV15 and TRBJ1-2, with D unclear. The CDR3 is made up of 14 amino acids. The ends were cut back, 3 bases at V and 4 bases at J, with 12 bases in the middle. The germline V gene has CDR1 LNHNV and CDR2 YYDKDF (reference sequence). The CDR3 region has the DNA TGTGCCACCAGCAGCGGGGAGGGCGTCTATGGCTACACCTTC. Encoded protein: CATSSGEGVYGYTF.

This clone appeared a single time. This sequence joins TRBV19 and TRBJ2-1, with 7 bases identical to TRBD1. With 5 bases clipped from V and 3 bases from J, the junction kept 7 bases outside the gene matches. Germline CDR1 LNHDA, CDR2 SQIVND (reference sequence). This CDR3 is 15 amino acids long. Here the CDR3 reads CASSQGVGFYNEQFF. The CDR3 region has the DNA TGTGCCAGTAGTCAGGGGGTGGGATTCTACAATGAGCAGTTCTTC.

This clone was seen only a few times. DNA for the CDR3: TGTGCCAGCAGTAGGGAGAACACAGATACGCAGTATTTT. Its translation: CASSRENTDTQYF. V usage is TRBV5-4 and J usage is TRBJ2-3; perhaps TRBD2 as D (5 bases). The CDR3 is 13 amino acids. Germline lookup yields CDR1 SGHNT and CDR2 YYREEE (reference sequence). V lost 5 bases, J lost 2 bases, and 9 bases lay in between. The full variable domain, rest sourced from reference TRBV5-4 and TRBJ2-3, is ETGVTQSPTHLIKTRGQQVTLRCSSQSGHNTVSWYQQALGQGPQFIFQYYREEENGRGNFPPRFSGLQFPNYSSELNVNALELDDSALYLCASSRENTDTQYFGPGTRLTVL.

This clone showed up just a few times. The chain joins TRBV7-3 to TRBJ2-2, with TRBD1 matching over 8 bases. Germline V CDR1 and CDR2: SGHTA, FQGTGA. This CDR3 is 18 amino acids long. J gave up 3 bases and V 5 bases, and 14 bases lay outside the gene matches. CDR3 nucleotides: TGTGCCAGCAGCCTCCTTCCCGGGACAGGTGTCGACACCGGGGAGCTGTTTTTT. Amino acid sequence: CASSLLPGTGVDTGELFF.

The V and J genes are TRBV6-6 and TRBJ2-7, with D tentatively TRBD1 (5 bases). Looked up from germline, CDR1 is MNHNY and CDR2 is SVGAGI (reference sequence). Trimming took 0 bases from V and 0 from J, leaving 12 bases between them. The CDR3 spans 16 residues. The CDR3 loop reads CASSYSQGFSSYEQYF. The DNA of the CDR3 is TGTGCCAGCAGTTACTCGCAGGGCTTCAGCTCCTACGAGCAGTACTTC.

Only one count was recorded for this clone. The rearrangement links TRBV2 to TRBJ2-1; a possible D gene is TRBD2 (5 bases). CDR1 is SNHLY and CDR2 is FYNNEI in the germline V gene. The CDR3 is 14 residues long. The V gene lost 10 bases and the J gene lost 0 bases, with 13 bases spanning the gap. The CDR3 reads CAINRESSYNEQFF. The CDR3 region has the DNA TGTGCCATTAATAGGGAGAGCTCCTACAATGAGCAGTTCTTC.

The rearrangement links TRBV19 to TRBJ1-5; D possibly corresponds to TRBD1 (6 bases). Germline V gene lookup returns CDR1 LNHDA and CDR2 SQIVND (reference sequence). This CDR3 is built from 15 residues. The V gene lost 4 bases and the J gene lost 2 bases, with 12 bases spanning the gap. The CDR3 here is CASSTIQGGNQPQHF. The CDR3 DNA sequence: TGTGCCAGTAGTACCATACAGGGAGGCAATCAGCCCCAGCATTTT.

J is TRBJ2-7 and V is TRBV4-2; D perhaps matches TRBD2 (6 bases). The CDR3 spans 16 residues. Trimming pared 1 base from V and 2 bases from J, leaving 15 bases between. Germline loops: CDR1 LGHNA, CDR2 YNFKEQ. CDR3 nucleotides: TGTGCCAGCAGCCAAGGGGGACTTACGAATCCCTACGAGCAGTACTTC. Translating gives CASSQGGLTNPYEQYF.

The chain carries TRBV5-1 and TRBJ2-5; TRBD1 agrees at 7 bases. CDR1 and CDR2 (germline): SGHRS, YFSETQ. V lost 4 bases and J lost 5; bases outside the gene matches: 5. The CDR3 has 13 residues. CDR3 in amino acids: CASSMGQSETQYF. Here the CDR3 DNA reads TGCGCCAGCAGCATGGGACAGTCGGAGACCCAGTACTTC.

This sequence joins TRBV2 and TRBJ1-5, with D tentatively TRBD1 (5 bases). Germline CDR1 and CDR2: SNHLY and FYNNEI. Trimming stripped 4 bases from V and 0 bases from J, with 10 bases between. This CDR3 spans 15 amino acids. The CDR3 loop is CASSGAGYSNQPQHF. In DNA form, the CDR3 reads TGTGCCAGCAGTGGGGCAGGGTATAGCAATCAGCCCCAGCATTTT.

The table lists this clone with a few counts. This chain uses TRBV4-3 with TRBJ2-5; 7 positions agree with TRBD1. Germline trimming cut 1 base from V and 5 bases from J; bases unmatched to any gene: 4. Per germline, CDR1 LGHNA and CDR2 YSLEER. The CDR3 sequence is 14 residues long. This CDR3 reads CASSQGQGPETQYF. The CDR3 coding sequence is TGCGCCAGCAGCCAAGGACAGGGCCCGGAGACCCAGTACTTC.

The chain combines TRBV5-1 with TRBJ1-2, with a possible D match to TRBD1 (6 bases). The V gene lost 2 bases and the J gene lost 2 bases, with 10 bases spanning the gap. Germline loops: CDR1 SGHRS, CDR2 YFSETQ. The CDR3 length is 14 residues. CDR3 sequence reads: CASSLGQINYGYTF. DNA of the CDR3: TGCGCCAGCAGCTTAGGACAGATAAACTATGGCTACACCTTC. Using reference TRBV5-1 and TRBJ1-2 for the parts outside the CDR3, the full variable domain is KAGVTQTPRYLIKTRGQQVTLSCSPISGHRSVSWYQQTPGQGLQFLFEYFSETQRNKGNFPGRFSGRQFSNSRSEMNVSTLELGDSALYLCASSLGQINYGYTFGSGTRLTVV.

V gene TRBV7-6 combines with J gene TRBJ1-2; D unclear. The ends were cut back, 5 bases at V and 2 bases at J, with 21 bases in the middle. The CDR3 loop spans 17 amino acids. CDR1 is SGHVS, CDR2 FNYEAQ, per germline. The CDR3 is CASSPEWRPILNYGYTF. In DNA, the CDR3 is TGTGCCAGCAGCCCAGAATGGAGGCCCATCTTGAACTATGGCTACACCTTC.

This clone has only one observation. V usage is TRBV11-3 and J usage is TRBJ2-1; 7 bases are shared with TRBD2. This CDR3 is 15 amino acids long. J lost 8 bases, V lost 2 bases, and 9 bases had no gene match. Germline values: CDR1 SGHNT, CDR2 YENEEA. CDR3 nucleotide sequence: TGTGCCAGCAGCTTAAACGCGGGAGCCTTTGATGAGCAGTTCTTC. Its translation is CASSLNAGAFDEQFF. The full variable domain, its missing parts supplied by reference TRBV11-3 and TRBJ2-1, is EAGVVQSPRYKIIEKKQPVAFWCNPISGHNTLYWYLQNLGQGPELLIRYENEEAVDDSQLPKDRFSAERLKGVDSTLKIQPAELGDSAVYLCASSLNAGAFDEQFFGPGTRLTVL.

The rearrangement joins TRBV30 to TRBJ1-2; D call uncertain. Germline V gene lookup returns CDR1 GTSNPN and CDR2 SVGIG (reference sequence). The CDR3 is 13 amino acids. The V end lost 2 bases, the J end lost 6 bases, and 13 bases lay between the germline ends. In DNA, the CDR3 is TGTGCCTGGAGTATTGGACTCTCCCATGGCTACACCTTC. The encoded protein is CAWSIGLSHGYTF.